The source of this T cell receptor beta chain is a study of blood T cells in healthy people across ages (dated by TCRdb to about 2015). For context, the study as a whole: In model experiments, template switching captured about one uniquely barcoded TCR beta cDNA molecule for every two T cells. To avoid experimental bias, donors of different ages were distributed randomly across sequencing lanes. For two donors (one aged 18 to 30 and one aged 80 or older), the study analyzed two additional independent replicas of 1 million unique cDNA reads from the same blood draw. The study measured age-related changes in TCR beta repertoire diversity using deep sequencing normalized with unique cDNA molecular identifiers. The donors were divided into four age groups: young (average around 16 years), middle-aged (approximately 41), aged (approximately 59) and long-lived (82).

The library was generated by 5' RACE. Data came from an Illumina HiSeq 2500. The second PCR ran for roughly 7 to 12 cycles and used a J-beta primer mix along with a sample-barcoded 5' primer. Each TCR beta cDNA molecule received a unique molecular identifier from a template-switch 5' adaptor carrying 12 random nucleotides. Each sample yielded at least 2.5 million CDR3-containing paired-end reads. All of the RNA was converted into first-strand cDNA using the Mint cDNA synthesis kit, with a TRBC-specific oligonucleotide serving as the primer. After uracil-DNA glycosylase treatment, a first 18-cycle PCR used universal primers M1SS and BC2_uni_R on all cDNA. The study's own analysis went as follows. Each sample was normalized by randomly selecting 1 million high-quality reads, each carrying a distinct molecular identifier. Reads with shared molecular identifiers were discarded instead of being binned into consensus sequences. MiTCR, with a Q25 quality threshold and the strictest error-elimination algorithm, was used for CDR3 identification, clonotype clustering and error correction. A nonparametric unseen species model using Euler transformation provided a lower-bound estimate of total TCR beta diversity. TCRdb trimmed the raw reads at Q25, called clones with MiXCR and kept productive beta chains. One record per CDR3 amino acid sequence lists the most common genes and DNA. The V and J calls here are based on TCRdb, not the publication. This sample comprises over 600,000 distinct CDR3 sequences, about 42% of them detected only once. About a sixth of the sample is in the top ten clones.

Study-wide findings and limitations: Estimates of total diversity from one million sequenced T cells were regarded as lower bounds and underestimates. Because donor CMV infection status was unknown, age-related changes in expanded clonotypes were potentially confounded. Compared with the aged group, the long-lived group had more naive CD4+ T cells, fewer expanded clones and increased TCR diversity, a pattern suggesting age selection. Because profiling used bulk unsorted PBMCs, naive and antigen-experienced compartments could not be compared conclusively. Observed TCR beta diversity per million T cells fell roughly linearly with age, and a significant reduction was already apparent by age roughly 40. The percentage of naive T cells measured by flow cytometry correlated strongly with observed TCR beta diversity.

Comments on this clonotype: This clone's antigen is unknown. No quality values exist for individual bases; no much larger clone is one base distant.

V is pruned by 3 bases and J by 10 bases, leaving 1 base of the junction without a gene match. The germline V gene specifies LGHNA as CDR1 and YNFKEQ as CDR2. The cysteine opens and the phenylalanine closes a CDR3 of 11 amino acids. Only the CDR3 DNA stays, 33 bases, in frame from base 1. Donors were roughly 40 systemically healthy Caucasian individuals from Russia aged 6 to 90 years. Each donor gave ten milliliters of peripheral blood, collected into EDTA-treated Vacutainer tubes. Ficoll-Paque density-gradient centrifugation was used to isolate PBMCs, with at least 6.5 million per sample. Trizol reagent was used to extract total RNA from PBMCs, with at least 5.5 micrograms per sample. For every donor, an aliquot of PBMCs went through flow cytometry to measure the percentages of naive CD45RAhigh/CD27high T cells.

This sequence originates from an older man in good health. The sequenced sample consisted of blood. Recombination linked TRBV4-2 to TRBJ2-5; 8 middle bases align to TRBD1. The DNA sequence reads TGTGCCAGCAGCCAGGGACAGGACCAGTACTTC. Protein translation: CASSQGQDQYF.